This T cell receptor beta chain was captured in a study of cytomegalovirus exposure and HLA in healthy donors. Germline CDR1 PRHDT, CDR2 FYEKMQ (reference sequence). There are 14 residues in the CDR3. Between the trimmed V and J ends, which lost 1 base and 4 bases, there was a span of 10 bases. A multiplex PCR was run with 60 Vbeta primers and 13 Jbeta primers. Only in-frame clones appear in the TCRdb table, and some are missing; sequencing was by immunoSEQ multiplex PCR. Here the sample spans over 150,000 clones, about 75% being singletons. The sample consisted of PBMCs. The TCR originated in a woman aged 45-59 years in good health and CMV-seropositive. The chain carries TRBV13 and TRBJ1-1, with unresolved D. CDR3 loop: CASSLVEGFTEAFF. CDR3 DNA sequence: TGTGCCAGCAGCTTAGTAGAGGGTTTCACTGAAGCTTTCTTT.